One and the same sample provided the 20 T cell receptor beta chains below, sequenced in a study of blood T cell repertoires in COVID-19. Clones were sequenced by immunoSEQ multiplex PCR, and TCRdb holds only the in-frame ones, with some missing. The sample records 40,000 to 65,000 clones, about 86% being singletons. What was sequenced was peripheral blood. These receptors originate from a man in his 70s with active COVID-19.

The rearrangement joins TRBV19 to TRBJ1-6; no clear D. CDR1 is LNHDA and CDR2 is SQIVND in the germline V gene (reference sequence). The V end was cut by 4 bases, the J end by 10 bases, with 11 bases between. The CDR3 sequence is 13 residues long. The CDR3 protein is CASSTEVGSPLHF. The DNA of the CDR3 is TGTGCCAGTAGTACCGAGGTAGGCTCACCCCTCCACTTT.

The rearrangement uses TRBV5-1 and TRBJ1-2; a possible D gene is TRBD1 (5 bases). The V gene lost 5 bases and the J gene lost 6 bases, with 14 bases spanning the gap. The CDR3 runs to 13 residues. CDR1 is SGHRS and CDR2 is YFSETQ in the germline V gene. The CDR3 DNA follows: TGCGCCAGCAGTGAAATCCCAGGGCATGGCTACACCTTC. Its translation is CASSEIPGHGYTF.

This clone was seen once. The rearrangement links TRBV5-1 to TRBJ2-3, with TRBD1 matching 9 bases. The junction had 3 bases not matched to a gene; V was cut back by 2 bases and J by 2 bases. Germline V gives CDR1 SGHRS, CDR2 YFSETQ. The CDR3 has 15 amino acids. Here the CDR3 DNA reads TGCGCCAGCAGCTTCACAGGGGGCAACACAGATACGCAGTATTTT. It yields the protein CASSFTGGNTDTQYF.

The J gene is TRBJ2-1, the V gene TRBV24-1; the match to TRBD1 covers 10 bases. Germline loops: CDR1 KGHDR, CDR2 SFDVKD. V shed 0 bases and J 7 bases; nucleotides not matched to a gene: 5. The CDR3 consists of 16 residues. DNA for the CDR3: TGTGCCACCAGTGATTTGCGGGGGACAGGGGTGAATGAGCAGTTCTTC. This encodes CATSDLRGTGVNEQFF.

The chain recombines TRBV7-9 with TRBJ2-7, with 7 bases matching TRBD1. The CDR3 runs 14 residues. Unmatched junction bases numbered 15, after V lost 7 bases and J lost 9 bases. Per germline, CDR1 SEHNR and CDR2 FQNEAQ (reference sequence). DNA of the CDR3: TGTGCCAGCACCGTGGCCGGCCACCCAGGGGGGCAGTACTTC. Protein product: CASTVAGHPGGQYF.

The chain combines TRBV9 with TRBJ2-7; 7 bases are shared with TRBD1. Germline V gene data show CDR1 as SGDLS and CDR2 as YYNGEE. V shed 3 bases, J shed 5 bases, and the junction held 14 bases outside the gene matches. This CDR3 region has 16 residues. CDR3 sequence (DNA): TGTGCCAGCAGCGCCGAACCCGGACAGGTGGTTGACGAGCAGTACTTC. It is translated as CASSAEPGQVVDEQYF.

The CDR3 reads CASSWDRGYTEAFF. DNA of the CDR3: TGTGCCAGCAGTTGGGACAGGGGATACACTGAAGCTTTCTTT. V usage is TRBV6-6 and J usage is TRBJ1-1, with TRBD1 matching 10 bases. V lost 4 bases to trimming and J lost 3 bases; unmatched junction nucleotides: 2. This CDR3 is 14 amino acids long. Germline V gene data show CDR1 as MNHNY and CDR2 as SVGAGI (reference sequence).

The rearrangement uses TRBV5-5 and TRBJ1-2; 11 bases map to TRBD1. CDR1 SGHKS and CDR2 YYEKEE come from the germline V gene (reference sequence). V trimming: 4 bases; J trimming: 0 bases; junction bases outside the gene matches: 2. The CDR3 spans 15 residues. The CDR3 loop is CASSRGQGANYGYTF. CDR3 DNA sequence: TGTGCCAGCAGCAGGGGACAGGGGGCTAACTATGGCTACACCTTC.

The chain employs TRBV4-3 and TRBJ1-4; 7 bases line up with TRBD1. V dropped 0 bases and J dropped 6; count of bases not matched to a gene: 10. The germline V gene has CDR1 LGHNA and CDR2 YSLEER. This CDR3 has 17 residues. CDR3 in amino acids: CASSQDVPAGGYEKLFF. The DNA for the CDR3 is TGCGCCAGCAGCCAAGATGTCCCGGCAGGGGGTTATGAAAAACTGTTTTTT.

Of note for this clone: Other DNA variants within this sample encode the same CDR3. The chain links TRBV11-2 to TRBJ2-3; D gene ambiguous. The CDR3 covers 14 residues. Germline loops: CDR1 SGHAT, CDR2 FQNNGV. Between the trimmed V and J ends, which lost 1 base and 1 base, there was a span of 6 bases. CDR3 nucleotide sequence: TGTGCCAGCAGCTTAGCCCCCGGCACAGATACGCAGTATTTT. Its protein is CASSLAPGTDTQYF.

This chain links TRBV7-2 with TRBJ1-6; TRBD1 matches at 11 bases. The CDR3 is 15 amino acids. CDR1 SGHTA and CDR2 FQGNSA come from the germline V gene. Trimming cost V 5 bases and J 9 bases; bases outside gene matches: 6. DNA for the CDR3: TGTGCCAGCAGCCCAGGGACAGGGGGGATTTCACCCCTCCACTTT. Translated, it gives CASSPGTGGISPLHF.

V gene TRBV14 combines with J gene TRBJ2-3; D might be TRBD1 (6 bases). V gave up 3 bases and J gave up 1 base, with 11 bases separating them. The CDR3 length is 15 residues. Germline lookup yields CDR1 SGHDN and CDR2 FVKESK. In nucleotides, the CDR3 is TGTGCCAGCAGCCAGCAGACAGGTGGCACAGATACGCAGTATTTT. Amino acids: CASSQQTGGTDTQYF.

The chain carries TRBV6-5 and TRBJ2-5; tentatively, D is TRBD2 (5 bases). The CDR3 sequence is 13 residues long. From germline, CDR1 is MNHEY and CDR2 SVGAGI. The V and J ends lost 6 bases and 0 bases respectively, with 8 bases between them. CDR3: CASRRADQETQYF. DNA of the CDR3: TGTGCCAGCAGGAGAGCGGACCAAGAGACCCAGTACTTC.

V gene TRBV2 combines with J gene TRBJ2-7; the match to TRBD2 covers 8 bases. The V gene's germline CDR1 is SNHLY and CDR2 FYNNEI. The CDR3 runs 15 residues. V dropped 5 bases and J dropped 6; count of bases not matched to a gene: 12. CDR3: CASSLANGGASEQYF. The CDR3 coding sequence is TGTGCCAGCAGTCTTGCTAACGGGGGGGCCTCCGAGCAGTACTTC.

This chain connects TRBV7-2 to TRBJ2-7, with 8 bases identical to TRBD1. Trimming cost V 4 bases and J 0 bases; bases outside gene matches: 2. There are 14 residues in the CDR3. Germline loops: CDR1 SGHTA, CDR2 FQGNSA. CDR3 bases: TGTGCCAGCAGCTACAGGGGGTTCTCCTACGAGCAGTACTTC. This gives the protein CASSYRGFSYEQYF.

The CDR3 DNA reads TGTGCCAGCACCCCTGGGGGGGCGGGGGGCAAGCAAGAGACCCAGTACTTC. Its translation: CASTPGGAGGKQETQYF. V gene TRBV28 combines with J gene TRBJ2-5; 8 bases are a match to TRBD2. This CDR3 is built from 17 residues. J was trimmed by 2 bases and V by 7 bases; bases with no gene match: 15. Per the germline V gene, CDR1 is MDHEN and CDR2 is SYDVKM.

The genes are TRBV7-9 and TRBJ2-7; 8 bases match TRBD1. The J segment lost 5 bases and the V segment lost 5 bases, leaving 14 bases of the junction unmatched. The CDR3 consists of 16 residues. CDR1 is SEHNR, CDR2 FQNEAQ, per germline (reference sequence). CDR3 in amino acids: CASSPFGQGSLDEQYF. The CDR3 bases are TGTGCCAGCAGCCCGTTTGGACAGGGCTCTCTCGACGAGCAGTACTTC.

The chain joins TRBV7-2 to TRBJ2-5; D might be TRBD2 (6 bases). Trimming took 4 bases from V and 0 from J, leaving 12 bases between them. CDR3 length: 15 residues. CDR1 and CDR2 from the germline V gene are SGHTA and FQGNSA. CDR3: CASSWGGVYQETQYF. As DNA, the CDR3 is TGTGCCAGCAGCTGGGGCGGGGTGTACCAAGAGACCCAGTACTTC.

In its sample, this clone was seen a few times. J is TRBJ2-7 and V is TRBV29-1, with 9 bases matching TRBD1. The V gene's germline CDR1 is SQVTM and CDR2 ANQGSEA. This CDR3 has 13 residues. V lost 4 bases to trimming and J lost 4 bases; unmatched junction nucleotides: 5. CDR3 coding DNA: TGCAGCGTTGGGAAGACAGGGGGATACGAGCAGTACTTC. It codes for CSVGKTGGYEQYF.

V is TRBV6-5 and J is TRBJ2-1; TRBD1 matches at 10 bases. With 6 bases clipped from V and 5 bases from J, the junction kept 4 bases outside the gene matches. Germline assignment: CDR1 MNHEY and CDR2 SVGAGI. The CDR3 is made up of 14 amino acids. CDR3 protein: CASSGTGVHNEQFF. CDR3 DNA: TGTGCCAGCAGCGGGACAGGGGTGCACAATGAGCAGTTCTTC.